These 14 T cell receptor beta chains share one sample of origin, sequenced in a study of blood T cell repertoires in COVID-19. Libraries were prepared by immunoSEQ multiplex PCR; TCRdb keeps only in-frame clonotypes and omits some of them. The sample consists of approximately 210,000 clones, around four fifths of them appearing once. The sample comprised peripheral blood. These receptors came from a man between 60 and 75 years old with COVID-19, enrolled during active disease.

The rearrangement uses TRBV27 and TRBJ2-3, with a tentative D call TRBD2 (6 bases). There are 17 residues in the CDR3. CDR1 and CDR2 (germline): MNHEY, SMNVEV (reference sequence). Between the trimmed V and J ends, which lost 3 bases and 2 bases, there was a span of 18 bases. DNA of the CDR3: TGTGCCAGCAGTTTCCTGTTCCGGACGGGAGACACAGATACGCAGTATTTT. It is translated as CASSFLFRTGDTDTQYF.

The V and J genes are TRBV14 and TRBJ2-1, with 7 bases lining up with TRBD1. Germline trimming cut 2 bases from V and 2 bases from J; bases unmatched to any gene: 9. The CDR3 extends over 17 amino acids. Germline V gene data show CDR1 as SGHDN and CDR2 as FVKESK. CDR3 residues: CASSQTRQGPPYNEQFF. The CDR3 coding sequence is TGTGCCAGCAGCCAAACGAGACAGGGCCCTCCCTACAATGAGCAGTTCTTC.

The rearrangement uses TRBV11-2 and TRBJ2-6, with TRBD1 identical over 7 bases. The CDR3 is 15 residues long. V lost 2 bases to trimming and J lost 4 bases; unmatched junction nucleotides: 2. CDR1 SGHAT and CDR2 FQNNGV come from the germline V gene. CDR3: CASSLRGLGANVLTF. The CDR3 DNA is TGTGCCAGCAGCTTAAGGGGGCTAGGGGCCAACGTCCTGACTTTC.

This clone was detected only a few times. Within the sample, other DNA sequences also encode this same CDR3. The chain carries TRBV28 and TRBJ2-7; TRBD2 matches at 10 bases. The CDR3 is made up of 17 amino acids. The J segment lost 1 base and the V segment lost 3 bases, leaving 9 bases of the junction unmatched. Germline CDR1 reads MDHEN; CDR2 reads SYDVKM. This CDR3 is CASSFSAGGSTSYEQYF. The DNA for the CDR3 is TGTGCCAGCAGTTTCTCAGCGGGAGGGAGTACGTCCTACGAGCAGTACTTC.

This clone was seen only a few times. This chain joins TRBV18 and TRBJ2-1; a possible D gene is TRBD2 (6 bases). The CDR3 length is 17 residues. The V gene's germline CDR1 is KGHSH and CDR2 LQKENI. V was clipped by 4 bases and J by 1 base, with 17 bases between them. As DNA, the CDR3 is TGTGCCAGCTCACTTGAGCGGGTGCTCAGGTCCTACAATGAGCAGTTCTTC. This translates into CASSLERVLRSYNEQFF.

This sequence joins TRBV2 and TRBJ1-1, with D unresolved. The CDR3 loop spans 12 amino acids. The germline V and J ends were trimmed by 4 bases and 8 bases, with 11 bases remaining between them. CDR1 is SNHLY and CDR2 is FYNNEI in the germline V gene. The CDR3 coding sequence is TGTGCCAGCAGTGTTGGCCCGGGGGAAGCTTTCTTT. Protein sequence: CASSVGPGEAFF.

This clone was detected a few times. The chain is built from TRBV5-4 and TRBJ2-7; possibly TRBD2 for D (5 bases). Trimming removed 3 bases at V and 2 bases at J, with 9 bases between. This CDR3 spans 13 amino acids. Germline V CDR1 and CDR2: SGHNT, YYREEE (reference sequence). CDR3 sequence reads: CASSSEGTYEQYF. CDR3 sequence (DNA): TGTGCCAGCAGCTCTGAGGGAACCTACGAGCAGTACTTC.

The V call is TRBV6-5, the J call TRBJ1-5, with no clear D. Trimming pared 2 bases from V and 1 base from J, leaving 9 bases between. Germline-derived CDR1 and CDR2 are MNHEY and SVGAGI. The length of the CDR3 is 15 residues. Here the CDR3 reads CASSYAYASNQPQHF. The DNA for the CDR3 is TGTGCCAGCAGTTACGCGTACGCCAGCAATCAGCCCCAGCATTTT.

V usage is TRBV18 and J usage is TRBJ1-2; D is ambiguous. Germline lookup yields CDR1 KGHSH and CDR2 LQKENI. This CDR3 contains 15 residues. V was trimmed by 2 bases and J by 3 bases, leaving 13 bases between them. This chain's CDR3 is CASSPERVSDYGYTF. CDR3 nucleotides: TGTGCCAGCTCACCAGAGAGGGTTTCAGACTATGGCTACACCTTC.

The V and J genes are TRBV27 and TRBJ1-4, with 8 bases lining up with TRBD1. V lost 0 bases to trimming and J lost 7 bases; unmatched junction nucleotides: 4. Germline-derived CDR1 and CDR2 are MNHEY and SMNVEV (reference sequence). There are 15 residues in the CDR3. Here the CDR3 DNA reads TGTGCCAGCAGTTTATCCGGGACAGGTCGTGAAAAACTGTTTTTT. Its translation: CASSLSGTGREKLFF.

V is TRBV12-5 and J is TRBJ2-1; tentatively, D is TRBD1 (6 bases). This CDR3 has 15 residues. Trimming shortened V by 3 bases and J by 5 bases, and 14 bases separated the two germline ends. In germline, CDR1 is LGHNT, CDR2 FRNRAP. The CDR3 DNA follows: TGTGCTAGTGGTTTAGGGGGTTCCTGGGACAATGAGCAGTTCTTC. Its protein product is CASGLGGSWDNEQFF.

This chain links TRBV7-2 with TRBJ1-2, with D possibly matching TRBD1 (5 bases). The germline V and J ends were trimmed by 0 bases and 2 bases, with 10 bases remaining between them. Germline V gene data show CDR1 as SGHTA and CDR2 as FQGNSA. CDR3 size: 15 residues. The chain's CDR3 is CASSLATTVNYGYTF. CDR3 nucleotides: TGTGCCAGCAGCTTAGCGACGACAGTGAACTATGGCTACACCTTC.

The V gene is TRBV12-5, the J gene TRBJ2-5; D may be TRBD2 (6 bases). The length of the CDR3 is 15 residues. V shed 5 bases and J shed 4 bases, with 17 bases lying between them. The germline V gene has CDR1 LGHNT and CDR2 FRNRAP. The CDR3 loop reads CASGLASTLGETQYF. CDR3 DNA sequence: TGTGCTAGTGGTCTAGCGAGCACCTTGGGAGAGACCCAGTACTTC.

This chain uses TRBV9 with TRBJ1-2; TRBD1 agrees at 9 bases. The CDR3 is 16 amino acids. From germline, CDR1 is SGDLS and CDR2 YYNGEE. Trimming removed 2 bases from V and 8 bases from J; junction bases left unmatched: 13. The CDR3 reads CASSVSPGQGVGGYTF. As DNA, the CDR3 is TGTGCCAGCAGCGTTTCCCCGGGACAGGGCGTCGGGGGCTACACCTTC.